Here is one TCR beta chain with its context. Donors of Cohort 3 who recovered were those that had two negative PCRs, clearance, or symptom resolution. The V gene lost 5 bases and the J gene lost 4 bases, with 21 bases spanning the gap. This CDR3 is built from 17 residues. Germline V gene sequence: CDR1 MDHEN, CDR2 SYDVKM. Profiled with immunoSEQ multiplex PCR; TCRdb holds only in-frame clones, not every one. Of fewer than 500,000 clones in the sample, around 90% were seen once. This entry is derived from a study of blood T cell repertoires in COVID-19. Whole-study context: The analysed material was cDNA or gDNA that came from T cells, B-cell-depleted T cells, or PBMCs.

This sequence was found in a woman between 18 and 29 years old who had recovered from COVID-19. The chain has TRBV28 and TRBJ1-3; D may be TRBD1 (5 bases). Specimen: PBMCs or T cells enriched from blood (not recorded which). This CDR3 is CASSPRPGSSLGNTIYF. Here the CDR3 DNA reads TGTGCCAGCAGTCCGAGACCAGGGTCGTCTTTAGGAAACACCATATATTTT. Full variable domain (outside the CDR3, taken from reference TRBV28 and TRBJ1-3): DVKVTQSSRYLVKRTGEKVFLECVQDMDHENMFWYRQDPGLGLRLIYFSYDVKMKEKGDIPEGYSVSREKKERFSLILESASTNQTSMYLCASSPRPGSSLGNTIYFGEGSWLTVV.